These T cell receptor beta chains were read from a single sample in a study of cytomegalovirus exposure and HLA in healthy donors. The repertoire was sequenced with immunoSEQ multiplex PCR; TCRdb's copy has only in-frame clones and lacks some. This table has about 120,000 clones, around 85% appearing once. The source material was PBMCs. These receptors all stem from a young man in good health and CMV-seronegative. Both conserved end residues are part of each CDR3. A D gene is named only where the DNA matches it firmly. Expanded clones get a size class; other rows say once, few or many, or leave the size out.

NA | NA | TRBJ2-7 | TRBV20-1 | TGCAGTGCTAAAGCAGGGGAGCAGTACTTC | CSAKAGEQYF
once | TRBD1 | TRBJ2-7 | TRBV28 | TGTGCCAGCAGGGGGGGGACAGGGGACTACGAGCAGTACTTC | CASRGGTGDYEQYF
NA | TRBD2 | TRBJ2-3 | TRBV27 | TGTGCCAGCAGTAGGACCGGGACTAGCGGGGCCCCTGTGGGGGGGGATACGCAGTATTTT | CASSRTGTSGAPVGGDTQYF
NA | TRBD1 | TRBJ1-1 | TRBV27 | TGTGCCAGCGGTGTGCCCCCCGGGACAGTTCTTAGGGGGGCTTTCTTT | CASGVPPGTVLRGAFF
once | TRBD1 | TRBJ2-4 | TRBV2 | TGTGCCAGCAGCCCGGGACAGGGGGAAAACATTCAGTACTTC | CASSPGQGENIQYF
NA | NA | TRBJ2-3 | TRBV28 | TGTGCCAGCAGTTATCGCAGGGGCCTCATTCGCACAGATACGCAGTATTTT | CASSYRRGLIRTDTQYF
NA | TRBD2 | TRBJ2-5 | TRBV30 | TGTGCCTGGTCTCCGGGACTAGGGTCTGAGACCCAGTACTTC | CAWSPGLGSETQYF
NA | TRBD1 | TRBJ1-2 | TRBV28 | TGTGCCAGCAGTCTACAGGGGAGCTATGGCTACACCTTC | CASSLQGSYGYTF
NA | TRBD1 | TRBJ1-1 | TRBV7-9 | TGTGCCAGCAGCTTAATTGCAGGTACAGGGGCTGAAGCTTTCTTT | CASSLIAGTGAEAFF
NA | TRBD2 | TRBJ2-3 | TRBV7-9 | TGTGCCAGCAGCTTAGCGCCGCGGGGGGGGGATACGCAGTATTTT | CASSLAPRGGDTQYF
NA | NA | TRBJ2-7 | TRBV7-9 | TGTGCCAGCACCGGGGAGTTGGTCTACGAGCAGTACTTC | CASTGELVYEQYF
NA | TRBD1 | TRBJ1-4 | TRBV18 | TGTGCCAGCTCTCTTCTCCCGGGACAGGGCAATGAAAAACTGTTTTTT | CASSLLPGQGNEKLFF
NA | TRBD1 | TRBJ2-1 | TRBV19 | TGTGCCAGTAGTATAGTGAGGGACAGGGTCAATGAGCAGTTCTTC | CASSIVRDRVNEQFF
NA | TRBD2 | TRBJ2-1 | TRBV27 | TGTGCCAGCAGACCAACTCCGGGGGGGTCCTACAATGAGCAGTTCTTC | CASRPTPGGSYNEQFF
NA | NA | TRBJ2-3 | TRBV7-9 | TGTGCCAGCAGCCCTACCATGAGGGGCACAGATACGCAGTATTTT | CASSPTMRGTDTQYF
NA | TRBD1 | TRBJ1-2 | TRBV10-3 | TGTGCCATCACCAAGGACAGGGACTATGGCTACACCTTC | CAITKDRDYGYTF
NA | NA | TRBJ2-3 | TRBV7-8 | TGTGCCAGCAGCTTCAACCCAGGGGCAGATACGCAGTATTTT | CASSFNPGADTQYF
once | TRBD2 | TRBJ2-5 | TRBV2 | TGTGCCAGCAGTGTGGGACTAAAAGAGACCCAGTACTTC | CASSVGLKETQYF
NA | TRBD2 | TRBJ2-1 | TRBV9 | TGTGCCAGCAGCCCCCATTTGCGGGGGGGCAATGAGCAGTTCTTC | CASSPHLRGGNEQFF
NA | TRBD2 | TRBJ2-1 | TRBV5-1 | TGCGCCAGCAAACCCGGACTAGCGTTCTACAATGAGCAGTTCTTC | CASKPGLAFYNEQFF
few | NA | TRBJ1-5 | TRBV5-4 | TGTGCCAGCAGCTTGGACCGGGGAGACCAGCCCCAGCATTTT | CASSLDRGDQPQHF
NA | TRBD2 | TRBJ2-1 | TRBV5-1 | TGCGCCAGCAGCACTCTAGCGGGGGGGCGGAATGAGCAGTTCTTC | CASSTLAGGRNEQFF
NA | TRBD1 | TRBJ2-7 | TRBV9 | TGTGCCAGCAGCCTAACCGGGACAGGGGGCGACGAGCAGTACTTC | CASSLTGTGGDEQYF
once | NA | TRBJ1-1 | TRBV6-5 | TGTGCCAGCAGTTTAACCTGGACGGGAGGCACTGAAGCTTTCTTT | CASSLTWTGGTEAFF
NA | NA | TRBJ1-1 | TRBV18 | TGTGCCAGCTCACTTAACGGGGGCACTGAAGCTTTCTTT | CASSLNGGTEAFF
few | NA | TRBJ2-7 | TRBV9 | TGTGCCAGCAGCGTCGACAGGTCCACCTACGAGCAGTACTTC | CASSVDRSTYEQYF
NA | NA | TRBJ2-2 | TRBV29-1 | TGCAGAGCAGGATCACTCACCGGGGAGCTGTTTTTT | CRAGSLTGELFF
NA | NA | TRBJ2-5 | TRBV7-2 | TGTGCCAGCAGCTTAGCCAGGGGTGGGTACCAAGAGACCCAGTACTTC | CASSLARGGYQETQYF
NA | TRBD1 | TRBJ2-7 | TRBV6-5 | TGTGCCAGCAGGAATACCGGGACAGGGTTCTACGAGCAGTACTTC | CASRNTGTGFYEQYF
NA | NA | TRBJ2-1 | TRBV18 | TGTGCCAGCTCACCACCGGCAGGGCTAGAGCAGTTCTTC | CASSPPAGLEQFF
NA | NA | TRBJ2-7 | TRBV10-3 | TGTGCCATCAGTGGGCGCGAGGGTAAAGGGTACGAGCAGTACTTC | CAISGREGKGYEQYF
NA | TRBD1 | TRBJ2-7 | TRBV4-3 | TGCGCCAGCAGCCAAGATCCGGGACAGATCTACGAGCAGTACTTC | CASSQDPGQIYEQYF
NA | TRBD1 | TRBJ2-5 | TRBV10-1 | TGCGCCAGCAGCCCGACAGGGCCAGAGACCCAGTACTTC | CASSPTGPETQYF
NA | NA | TRBJ2-7 | TRBV7-9 | TGTGCCAGCAGCTCCGTCTCTCTGCCCCACGAGCAGTACTTC | CASSSVSLPHEQYF
NA | NA | TRBJ2-7 | TRBV4-1 | TGCGCCAGCAGCTACGTTTGCGAGCAGTACTTC | CASSYVCEQYF
NA | NA | TRBJ2-5 | TRBV11-2 | TGTGCCAGCAGCAACATAGGGGGTCAGTGGCAAGAGACCCAGTACTTC | CASSNIGGQWQETQYF
NA | NA | TRBJ1-1 | TRBV2 | TGTTTAAGGCAGGTAAACACTGAAGCTTTCTTT | CLRQVNTEAFF
NA | TRBD2 | TRBJ2-7 | TRBV9 | TGTGCCAGCAGCGTGGGGACTAGCGGGGCCTACGAGCAGTACTTC | CASSVGTSGAYEQYF
few | TRBD1 | TRBJ2-3 | TRBV2 | TGTGCCAGCAGTGCGACAGGGAGCACAGATACGCAGTATTTT | CASSATGSTDTQYF
once | NA | TRBJ2-5 | TRBV19 | TGTGCCAGTAGTATAGCGGGGGGCTGGGAGACCCAGTACTTC | CASSIAGGWETQYF
NA | NA | TRBJ1-1 | TRBV19 | TGTGCCAGTAGTATCGACAGCGGGACCACTGAAGCTTTCTTT | CASSIDSGTTEAFF
NA | TRBD1 | TRBJ1-5 | TRBV6-6 | TGTGCCAGCAGTTCGGACAGGGAGGTTACGCCCCAGCATTTT | CASSSDREVTPQHF
NA | NA | TRBJ1-6 | TRBV14 | TGTGCCAGCAGCCATGGGGACATCTATAATTCACCCCTCCACTTT | CASSHGDIYNSPLHF
NA | TRBD1 | TRBJ2-7 | TRBV11-2 | TGTGCCAGCAGCTTAACCCGGGACAGGTACTACGAGCAGTACTTC | CASSLTRDRYYEQYF
few | TRBD1 | TRBJ1-2 | TRBV5-4 | TGTGCCAGCAGCTCCTGGACAGGGGGCGGCTACACCTTC | CASSSWTGGGYTF